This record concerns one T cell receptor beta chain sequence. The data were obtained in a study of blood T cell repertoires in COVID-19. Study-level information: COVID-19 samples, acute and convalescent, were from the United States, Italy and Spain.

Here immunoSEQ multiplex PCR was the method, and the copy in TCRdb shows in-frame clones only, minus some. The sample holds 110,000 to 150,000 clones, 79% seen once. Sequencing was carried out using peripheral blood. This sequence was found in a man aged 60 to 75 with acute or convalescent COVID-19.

The CDR3 bases are TGTGCCAGTTCAGGGACAGAACAAGAGACCCAGTACTTC. It encodes CASSGTEQETQYF. The V call is TRBV19, the J call TRBJ2-5; TRBD1 matches at 7 bases. Germline lookup yields CDR1 LNHDA and CDR2 SQIVND (reference sequence). This CDR3 is 13 amino acids long. J was trimmed by 2 bases and V by 8 bases; bases with no gene match: 5.